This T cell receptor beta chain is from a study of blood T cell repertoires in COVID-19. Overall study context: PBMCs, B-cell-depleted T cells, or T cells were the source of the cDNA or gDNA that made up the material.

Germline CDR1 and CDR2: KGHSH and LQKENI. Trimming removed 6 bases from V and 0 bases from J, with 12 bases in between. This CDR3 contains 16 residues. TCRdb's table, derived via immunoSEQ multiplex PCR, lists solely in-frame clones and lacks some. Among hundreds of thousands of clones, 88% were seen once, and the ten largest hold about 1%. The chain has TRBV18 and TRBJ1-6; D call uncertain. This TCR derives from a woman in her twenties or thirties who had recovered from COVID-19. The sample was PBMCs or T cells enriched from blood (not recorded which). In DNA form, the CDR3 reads TGTGCCAGCTCCCAGACCGGGAGCTCCTATAATTCACCCCTCCACTTT. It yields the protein CASSQTGSSYNSPLHF.